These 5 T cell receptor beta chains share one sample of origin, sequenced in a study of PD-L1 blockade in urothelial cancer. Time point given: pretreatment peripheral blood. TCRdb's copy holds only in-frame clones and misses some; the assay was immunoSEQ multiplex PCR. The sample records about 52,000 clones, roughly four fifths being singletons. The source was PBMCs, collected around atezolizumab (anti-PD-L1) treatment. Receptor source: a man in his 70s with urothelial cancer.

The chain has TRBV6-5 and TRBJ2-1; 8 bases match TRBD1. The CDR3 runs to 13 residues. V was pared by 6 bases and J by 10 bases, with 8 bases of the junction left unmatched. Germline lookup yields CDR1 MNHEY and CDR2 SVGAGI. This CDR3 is CASSYRGFGEQFF. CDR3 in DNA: TGTGCCAGCAGCTACAGGGGGTTCGGGGAGCAGTTCTTC.

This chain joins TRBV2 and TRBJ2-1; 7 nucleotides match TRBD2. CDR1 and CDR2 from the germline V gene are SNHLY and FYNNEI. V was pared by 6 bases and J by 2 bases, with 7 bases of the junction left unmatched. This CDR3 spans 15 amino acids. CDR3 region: CASRDGGGAYNEQFF. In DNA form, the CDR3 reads TGTGCCAGCAGGGACGGCGGGGGTGCCTACAATGAGCAGTTCTTC.

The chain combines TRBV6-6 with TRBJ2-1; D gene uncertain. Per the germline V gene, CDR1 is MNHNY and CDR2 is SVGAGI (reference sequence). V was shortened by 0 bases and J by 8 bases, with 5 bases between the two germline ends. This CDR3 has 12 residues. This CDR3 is CASSYSGYEQFF. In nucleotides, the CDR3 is TGTGCCAGCAGTTACTCCGGTTATGAGCAGTTCTTC.

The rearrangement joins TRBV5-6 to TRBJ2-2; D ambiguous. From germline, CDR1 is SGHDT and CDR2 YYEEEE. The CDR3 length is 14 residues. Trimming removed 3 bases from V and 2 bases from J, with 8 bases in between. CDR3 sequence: CASSYPSNTGELFF. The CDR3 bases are TGTGCCAGCAGCTACCCCAGTAACACCGGGGAGCTGTTTTTT.

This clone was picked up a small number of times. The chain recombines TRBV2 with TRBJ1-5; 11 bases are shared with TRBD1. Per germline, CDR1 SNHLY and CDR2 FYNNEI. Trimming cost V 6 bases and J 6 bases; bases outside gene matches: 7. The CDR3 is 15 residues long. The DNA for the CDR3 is TGTGCCAGCAGCCAAGGACAGGGGGCAGGTCAGCCCCAGCATTTT. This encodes CASSQGQGAGQPQHF.